This T cell receptor (beta chain) stems from a study of blood T cell repertoires in COVID-19. Looking at the study overall: The United States, Italy and Spain supplied acute and convalescent COVID-19 samples.

Clones were read by immunoSEQ multiplex PCR, and TCRdb kept only the in-frame ones, dropping some. In the table there are some 260,000 clones, around nine tenths of which are singletons. In germline, CDR1 is MNHEY, CDR2 SVGAGI. The CDR3 is 15 residues long. The V segment lost 4 bases and the J segment 7 bases; nucleotides outside the gene matches: 7. The Seattle patients joined while their infection was active and were tracked longitudinally afterward. The source of this sequence is a woman aged 70 to 79 with COVID-19, enrolled during active disease. The chain recombines TRBV6-5 with TRBJ1-2; 12 nucleotides match TRBD1. The sequencing sample was made of peripheral blood. The CDR3 nucleotides read TGTGCCAGCAGTTTTGAGGGACAGGGGGCGCTTGGCTACACCTTC. Protein product: CASSFEGQGALGYTF.